The rows below give T cell receptor beta chains drawn from one sample of a study of follicular helper T cells after annual influenza vaccination. The protocol was immunoSEQ multiplex PCR, while the TCRdb copy is restricted to in-frame clones and leaves out a portion. Of about 500 clones in the sample, approximately 83% were seen once. This specimen was CXCR5+ CD38+ circulating T follicular helper cells from blood, taken on the day of influenza vaccination. The source of these receptors is an adult who received the influenza vaccine. Both conserved end residues are part of each CDR3. D genes are given only for firm matches. Size tells how often a clone was seen (once, few, many) or the class of an expanded clone, and some rows leave it out.

v_call	cdr3_length	j_call	clone_size	d_call	cdr3_aa	cdr3_nt
TRBV28	18	TRBJ2-7	.	TRBD2	CASSPIPPPGLAGYEQYF	TGTGCCAGCAGTCCGATACCCCCCCCGGGACTAGCGGGCTACGAGCAGTACTTC
TRBV30	14	TRBJ2-7	once	TRBD1	CAWSVSYRGAEQYF	TGTGCCTGGAGTGTATCTTACAGGGGGGCCGAGCAGTACTTC
TRBV19	15	TRBJ2-7	few	.	CASSIEGRPRYEQYF	TGTGCCAGTAGTATAGAGGGCAGGCCACGCTACGAGCAGTACTTC
TRBV11-2	16	TRBJ2-2	.	TRBD2	CASSFLAGGNTGELFF	TGTGCCAGCAGCTTCTTAGCGGGGGGCAACACCGGGGAGCTGTTTTTT
TRBV7-8	17	TRBJ2-2	few	.	CASNSRGITGNTGELFF	TGTGCCAGCAACTCCCGGGGAATTACGGGGAACACCGGGGAGCTGTTTTTT
TRBV7-2	14	TRBJ2-5	.	.	CASSLFGGRETQYF	TGTGCCAGCAGCTTATTCGGAGGGCGAGAGACCCAGTACTTC
TRBV9	15	TRBJ1-1	.	.	CASSTHTGAYTEAFF	TGTGCCAGCAGCACCCACACCGGGGCATACACTGAAGCTTTCTTT
TRBV6-1	16	TRBJ1-5	.	.	CASSGDVGYGNQPQHF	TGTGCCAGCAGTGGGGACGTGGGATATGGCAATCAGCCCCAGCATTTT
TRBV7-2	14	TRBJ1-5	.	TRBD1	CASSSGQGGQPQHF	TGTGCCAGCAGTTCCGGACAGGGAGGCCAGCCCCAGCATTTT
TRBV6-5	16	TRBJ2-2	few	TRBD2	CASSYWGAGGTGELFF	TGTGCCAGCAGTTACTGGGGGGCGGGGGGCACCGGGGAGCTGTTTTTT
TRBV19	14	TRBJ1-1	.	.	CASSGTFGNTEAFF	TGTGCCAGTAGCGGGACCTTCGGGAACACTGAAGCTTTCTTT
TRBV28	13	TRBJ1-2	.	.	CARRDASSYGYTF	TGTGCCAGGAGGGACGCATCTTCCTATGGCTACACCTTC
TRBV7-2	12	TRBJ2-1	.	.	CASSFRETEQFF	TGTGCCAGCAGCTTTCGGGAGACTGAGCAGTTCTTC
TRBV6-5	16	TRBJ1-2	once	TRBD1	CASSYTGSDRGYGYTF	TGTGCCAGCAGTTACACAGGATCCGACAGGGGCTATGGCTACACCTTC
TRBV5-1	17	TRBJ2-3	.	TRBD2	CASSSILGRGDLNTQYF	TGCGCCAGCAGCTCCATACTCGGGCGGGGGGACCTTAATACGCAGTATTTT
TRBV19	13	TRBJ1-2	.	.	CATRPNSNYGYTF	TGTGCCACCAGACCGAATTCTAACTATGGCTACACCTTC
TRBV19	14	TRBJ1-4	once	.	CASSGRGSNEKLFF	TGTGCCAGTTCCGGGCGGGGGAGTAATGAAAAACTGTTTTTT
TRBV7-9	12	TRBJ1-6	.	TRBD1	CASSLWDRALHF	TGTGCCAGCAGCTTATGGGACAGGGCCCTCCACTTT
TRBV7-2	12	TRBJ2-5	.	.	CASSRTAETQYF	TGTGCCAGCAGCCGAACCGCGGAGACCCAGTACTTC
TRBV19	17	TRBJ2-6	.	.	CASSIRRRSSGANVLTF	TGTGCCAGTAGTATAAGGCGGCGGTCCTCTGGGGCCAACGTCCTGACTTTC
TRBV2	12	TRBJ2-2	once	.	CASSGRTGELFF	TGTGCCAGCTCCGGACGGACCGGGGAGCTGTTTTTT
TRBV4-1	16	TRBJ1-2	.	TRBD1	CASRKTGAPNPYGYTF	TGCGCCAGCAGGAAGACAGGGGCGCCCAACCCTTATGGCTACACCTTC
TRBV19	15	TRBJ1-2	.	.	CASTTRGQKNYGYTF	TGTGCCAGTACCACTAGGGGTCAGAAAAACTATGGCTACACCTTC
TRBV28	15	TRBJ2-7	few	TRBD2	CASLRASGLRYEQYF	TGTGCCAGCCTGAGGGCTAGCGGGCTCCGCTACGAGCAGTACTTC
TRBV19	14	TRBJ1-3	.	.	CASRAPGEGNTIYF	TGTGCCAGTCGCGCCCCGGGGGAAGGAAACACCATATATTTT
TRBV5-1	14	TRBJ2-7	.	.	CASSAGPSSYEQYF	TGCGCCAGCAGCGCCGGACCGAGCTCTTACGAGCAGTACTTC
TRBV30	14	TRBJ1-4	.	.	CAWSAGSTNEKLFF	TGTGCCTGGAGTGCCGGCTCAACTAATGAAAAACTGTTTTTT
TRBV7-9	15	TRBJ1-1	.	TRBD1	CASSLSTGMGSEAFF	TGTGCCAGCAGCTTATCGACAGGGATGGGCTCTGAAGCTTTCTTT
TRBV7-9	15	TRBJ2-2	.	.	CASSSSDRYTGELFF	TGTGCCAGCAGCTCCTCGGACAGATACACCGGGGAGCTGTTTTTT
TRBV6-6	16	TRBJ2-3	.	TRBD2	CASSYSLAGGTDTQYF	TGTGCCAGCAGTTACTCGCTAGCGGGGGGTACAGATACGCAGTATTTT
TRBV28	16	TRBJ2-3	.	TRBD2	CASTLVGREGEDTQYF	TGTGCCAGCACCCTCGTCGGGCGGGAGGGTGAAGATACGCAGTATTTT
TRBV6-6	15	TRBJ2-2	.	.	CASSRDRLSTGELFF	TGTGCCAGCAGTCGCGACAGACTGTCCACCGGGGAGCTGTTTTTT
TRBV6-1	13	TRBJ2-1	.	TRBD2	CASSDWGGNEQFF	TGTGCCAGCAGTGATTGGGGGGGAAATGAGCAGTTCTTC
TRBV27	13	TRBJ1-2	.	.	CASSRRSHYGYTF	TGTGCCAGCAGTCGAAGGTCGCACTATGGCTACACCTTC
TRBV4-1	16	TRBJ1-2	.	.	CASSQEAGPTNYGYTF	TGCGCCAGCAGCCAAGAAGCAGGACCCACTAACTATGGCTACACCTTC
TRBV18	14	TRBJ1-2	once	.	CASSPGRDGYGYTF	TGTGCCAGCTCCCCCGGCCGGGACGGCTATGGCTACACCTTC
TRBV28	15	TRBJ2-7	.	.	CASSLPPDYLGGQYF	TGTGCCAGCAGTTTACCGCCAGACTATCTCGGGGGGCAGTACTTC
TRBV18	13	TRBJ2-3	once	.	CASSPQASDTQYF	TGTGCCAGCTCACCACAGGCGTCGGATACGCAGTATTTT
TRBV5-1	16	TRBJ1-4	once	.	CASGASPPGLDEKLFF	TGCGCCAGCGGGGCCTCCCCTCCGGGGTTGGATGAAAAACTGTTTTTT
TRBV6-1	15	TRBJ1-1	.	.	CASSASGNPNTEAFF	TGTGCCAGCAGTGCGTCAGGGAATCCGAACACTGAAGCTTTCTTT
TRBV9	14	TRBJ2-3	.	TRBD1	CASSLNRGQDTQYF	TGTGCCAGCAGCTTGAACAGGGGGCAAGATACGCAGTATTTT
TRBV5-6	15	TRBJ2-2	.	TRBD1	CASSLRQGNTGELFF	TGTGCCAGCTCCTTGCGACAGGGGAACACCGGGGAGCTGTTTTTT
TRBV2	16	TRBJ1-5	.	TRBD1	CASSEAGQVSNQPQHF	TGTGCCAGCAGTGAAGCGGGACAGGTTAGCAATCAGCCCCAGCATTTT
TRBV18	16	TRBJ2-1	.	.	CASSPTQGIRYNEQFF	TGTGCCAGCTCACCAACCCAGGGGATACGCTACAATGAGCAGTTCTTC
TRBV7-2	16	TRBJ2-1	once	.	CASSLAYGSPYNEQFF	TGTGCCAGCAGCTTAGCGTACGGGAGTCCCTACAATGAGCAGTTCTTC
TRBV11-3	14	TRBJ2-7	.	.	CASSSGVSPYEQYF	TGTGCCAGCAGCTCCGGGGTTTCCCCCTACGAGCAGTACTTC
TRBV27	17	TRBJ1-5	once	.	CASSLKAGDSCNQPQHF	TGTGCCAGCAGTTTAAAGGCAGGAGATAGCTGCAATCAGCCCCAGCATTTT
TRBV7-9	14	TRBJ1-3	.	.	CASIKQSSGNTIYF	TGTGCCAGCATCAAACAGAGCTCTGGAAACACCATATATTTT